This passage covers 18 T cell receptor beta chains from one sample sequenced in a study of spatial heterogeneity in lung cancer. Study conclusions and caveats: One measure, the expanded intratumoral alpha and beta TCR count, tracked tumor mutation counts.

Time point specified: sample taken at primary tumor resection. Via MiXCR, TCRdb re-called the 5' RACE reads, giving one row per CDR3 protein. The sample holds roughly 7,000 distinct CDR3 sequences, around 15% seen once. For these TCRs, the target antigens are not known. The material was lung tumor tissue, obtained at surgery. The receptors derive from a female donor with early-stage non-small cell lung cancer.

This clonotype is labeled medium-sized. As an off-target read in a library built for alpha chains, this beta chain has a frequency of little significance. The V call is TRBV6-5, the J call TRBJ1-3; no clear D gene. Between the trimmed V and J ends, which lost 2 bases and 1 base, there was a span of 3 bases. CDR1 and CDR2 from the germline V gene are MNHEY and SVGAGI. There are 13 residues in the CDR3. The DNA for the CDR3 is TGTGCCAGCAGTTACGGGTCTGGAAACACCATATATTTT. Protein product: CASSYGSGNTIYF.

Comment on this clonotype: The size of this beta chain means little, since it is a stray read in a library made for alpha chains. The gene calls are TRBV3-1 and TRBJ1-5, with D unclear. CDR3 length: 12 residues. Germline CDR1 and CDR2: LGHDT and YNNKEL (reference sequence). The V end lost 2 bases, the J end lost 4 bases, and 3 bases lay between the germline ends. The CDR3 DNA reads as TGTGCCAGCAGCCAAATGAATCAGCCCCAGCATTTT. Its translation: CASSQMNQPQHF.

In this sample, this clonotype is medium-sized (0.01 to 0.1%). This beta chain is an off-target read within a library intended for alpha chains, so its frequency means little. This chain joins TRBV2 and TRBJ1-5; possibly TRBD1 for D (5 bases). Germline V gene data show CDR1 as SNHLY and CDR2 as FYNNEI. V was clipped by 7 bases and J by 0 bases, with 10 bases between them. The CDR3 is made up of 14 amino acids. CDR3 sequence (DNA): TGTGCCAGCACGCTCGGGGCTAGCAATCAGCCCCAGCATTTT. It is translated as CASTLGASNQPQHF.

Concerning this clonotype: This beta chain appears as a stray read in a library generated for alpha chains; its size is not informative. The V call is TRBV29-1, the J call TRBJ1-2; D is unresolved. Germline values: CDR1 SQVTM, CDR2 ANQGSEA. This CDR3 comprises 12 residues. V lost 0 bases to trimming and J lost 6 bases, with 8 bases between them. The CDR3 loop is CSVEEQTDGYTF. In DNA, the CDR3 is TGCAGCGTTGAAGAACAAACAGATGGCTACACCTTC. Combining the CDR3 with reference TRBV29-1 and TRBJ1-2 gives the whole variable domain SAVISQKPSRDICQRGTSLTIQCQVDSQVTMMFWYRQQPGQSLTLIATANQGSEATYESGFVIDKFPISRPNLTFSTLTVSNMSPEDSSIYLCSVEEQTDGYTFGSGTRLTVV.

This clonotype was seen ten or more times. With the library built for alpha chains, this beta chain is off target and its frequency is not meaningful. J is TRBJ2-5 and V is TRBV7-2, with TRBD1 as a possible D gene (5 bases). The V end lost 5 bases, the J end lost 2 bases, and 9 bases lay between the germline ends. CDR1 SGHTA and CDR2 FQGNSA come from the germline V gene. CDR3 length: 13 residues. CDR3 sequence reads: CASSPRTQETQYF. CDR3 nucleotide sequence: TGTGCCAGCAGCCCAAGGACACAAGAGACCCAGTACTTC.

This clonotype was picked up many times. The library was built for alpha chains, so this beta chain is an off-target read and its size means little. V usage is TRBV29-1 and J usage is TRBJ2-1, with D perhaps TRBD2 (6 bases). Germline V gene sequence: CDR1 SQVTM, CDR2 ANQGSEA. CDR3 length equals 11 residues. The V end was cut by 6 bases, the J end by 10 bases, with 13 bases between. CDR3 amino acids: CSVATSQEQFF. The CDR3 DNA reads as TGCAGCGTCGCCACTAGCCAAGAGCAGTTCTTC.

By share, this clonotype counts as medium-sized. This beta chain lies outside the target of a library built for alpha chains; its clone size means little. This sequence joins TRBV20-1 and TRBJ2-7; the match to TRBD2 covers 8 bases. This CDR3 is 13 amino acids long. From germline, CDR1 is DFQATT and CDR2 SNEGSKA (reference sequence). Unmatched junction bases numbered 4, after V lost 1 base and J lost 5 bases. DNA of the CDR3: TGCAGTGCTAGAGCGGGGGGGCCCCACGAGCAGTACTTC. This sequence encodes CSARAGGPHEQYF.

This clonotype occurred many times. The library was designed around alpha chains, so this beta chain is a stray read whose abundance carries little weight. The chain recombines TRBV6-1 with TRBJ2-3; TRBD2 matches at 8 bases. This CDR3 region has 14 residues. V was clipped by 10 bases and J by 5 bases; unmatched bases: 11. CDR1 and CDR2 from the germline V gene are MNHNS and SASEGT. Here the CDR3 DNA reads TGTGCCACCTCAAGGACTAGCCATGAAGATACGCAGTATTTT. Its protein is CATSRTSHEDTQYF.

By proportion, this clonotype is medium-sized (0.01 to 0.1%). The library was prepared for alpha chains; this beta chain is a stray read, so its frequency means little. The V gene is TRBV5-5, the J gene TRBJ1-2, with D possibly TRBD1 on 6 matching bases. Trimming stripped 5 bases from V and 3 bases from J, with 17 bases between. The germline V gene has CDR1 SGHKS and CDR2 YYEKEE (reference sequence). This CDR3 has 15 residues. Here the CDR3 reads CASRSPGAGDYGYTF. Written as DNA, the CDR3 is TGTGCCAGCAGATCACCAGGGGCAGGGGACTATGGCTACACCTTC.

This clonotype is categorized as medium-sized (0.01 to 0.1%). This beta chain turned up in a library designed for alpha chains; as an off-target read, its abundance says little. The V and J genes are TRBV7-9 and TRBJ2-2; D may be TRBD1 (5 bases). Deletions cut 5 bases from V and 3 bases from J, with 7 bases between. The V gene's germline CDR1 is SEHNR and CDR2 FQNEAQ (reference sequence). This CDR3 is built from 13 residues. CDR3 coding DNA: TGTGCCAGCAGCGTACAGGACACCGGGGAGCTGTTTTTT. Translated: CASSVQDTGELFF.

This clonotype was recorded many times. This beta chain is an unintended read in a library built for alpha chains; its size means little. The rearrangement joins TRBV2 to TRBJ2-7, with D possibly matching TRBD1 (6 bases). The length of the CDR3 is 12 residues. Germline CDR1 and CDR2: SNHLY and FYNNEI. The V gene lost 7 bases and the J gene lost 3 bases, with 10 bases spanning the gap. The CDR3 DNA is TGTGCCAGCATTTCCAGGGGCTACGAGCAGTACTTC. Protein product: CASISRGYEQYF.

Within the sample, this clonotype is medium-sized. This beta chain is off target for a library built for alpha chains, so its abundance means little. The V and J genes are TRBV20-1 and TRBJ2-3, with TRBD2 identical over 8 bases. V trimming: 3 bases; J trimming: 1 base; junction bases outside the gene matches: 9. Germline V gene data show CDR1 as DFQATT and CDR2 as SNEGSKA (reference sequence). The CDR3 is 16 residues long. The DNA of the CDR3 is TGCAGTGCTAGCGATGCGGGGGGCCTAGGCACAGATACGCAGTATTTT. Translation gives CSASDAGGLGTDTQYF.

Regarding this clonotype: Since the library was made to target alpha chains, this beta chain is a stray read and its abundance is not meaningful. This chain connects TRBV2 to TRBJ2-4, with D unclear. Looked up from germline, CDR1 is SNHLY and CDR2 is FYNNEI. This CDR3 contains 15 residues. The V gene lost 5 bases and the J gene lost 0 bases, with 11 bases spanning the gap. DNA of the CDR3: TGTGCCAGCAGTCTGAAGCAGTTAGCCAAAAACATTCAGTACTTC. Protein product: CASSLKQLAKNIQYF.

By share, this clonotype counts as medium-sized. This beta chain slipped into a library made for alpha chains as a stray read, so its size is not meaningful. V usage is TRBV15 and J usage is TRBJ2-7; D call uncertain. This CDR3 has 13 residues. The V gene's germline CDR1 is LNHNV and CDR2 YYDKDF (reference sequence). V was trimmed by 5 bases and J by 4 bases, leaving 12 bases between them. CDR3 nucleotide sequence: TGTGCCACCAGCGCCGGGCCCTCATACGAGCAGTACTTC. Its translation: CATSAGPSYEQYF.

By proportion, this clonotype is medium-sized. Since it is a stray read in a library aimed at alpha chains, this beta chain has a size that is not meaningful. This chain uses TRBV5-4 with TRBJ1-1; 8 bases map to TRBD1. This CDR3 contains 15 residues. V was clipped by 4 bases and J by 1 base; unmatched bases: 6. CDR1 and CDR2 from the germline V gene are SGHNT and YYREEE (reference sequence). This CDR3 is CASSKTGVRNTEAFF. CDR3 DNA: TGTGCCAGCAGCAAGACAGGGGTCAGGAACACTGAAGCTTTCTTT.

This clonotype was counted many times. Being off target in a library aimed at alpha chains, this beta chain has a size of little meaning. The rearrangement links TRBV7-9 to TRBJ2-3; D gene unclear. The CDR3 runs to 12 residues. CDR1 is SEHNR and CDR2 is FQNEAQ in the germline V gene (reference sequence). The ends were cut back, 4 bases at V and 6 bases at J, with 8 bases in the middle. CDR3 region: CASSSSSDTQYF. CDR3 nucleotides: TGTGCCAGCAGCTCGTCGTCTGATACGCAGTATTTT.

This clonotype is labeled as medium-sized. The library was built for alpha chains, so this beta chain is an off-target read and its size means little. The chain combines TRBV6-5 with TRBJ1-6, with a possible D match to TRBD1 (5 bases). This CDR3 has 16 residues. Germline V lookup: CDR1 MNHEY, CDR2 SVGAGI. Trimming shortened V by 8 bases and J by 1 base, and 15 bases separated the two germline ends. The CDR3 DNA reads as TGTGCCAGCGCACGCGGGGGTCAATCCTATAATTCACCCCTCCACTTT. Translated, it gives CASARGGQSYNSPLHF.

By sample fraction, this clonotype is medium-sized. Being off target in a library aimed at alpha chains, this beta chain has a size of little meaning. This chain links TRBV20-1 with TRBJ2-2; D not certain. Trimming removed 5 bases from V and 2 bases from J, with 12 bases in between. Germline V lookup: CDR1 DFQATT, CDR2 SNEGSKA (reference sequence). This CDR3 is built from 14 residues. The CDR3 sequence: CSAPLRANTGELFF. CDR3 in DNA: TGCAGTGCTCCCCTAAGGGCCAACACCGGGGAGCTGTTTTTT.